These 3 T cell receptor beta chains were sequenced from one sample in a study of regulatory T cells in long-lasting Graves disease. The time point is: newly diagnosed GD, antithyroid drugs for less than 3 months. Generation of the TCR library employed RNA extracted from PBMCs. According to the study, TCR beta libraries were built with iRepertoire HTBI primers and CDR3-region Arm-PCR. TCRdb processed the multiplex PCR reads anew with MiXCR; each CDR3 protein has one entry. The repertoire holds some 330,000 distinct CDR3 sequences, about 10% seen once, with over 15% in the top ten. These data are also associated with another study on T cells in Graves' hyperthyroidism and ophthalmopathy.

This specimen consisted of peripheral blood mononuclear cells (PBMCs), obtained at new diagnosis, from a patient treated with antithyroid drugs. Source of these receptors: a woman between 18 and 30 years old with Graves disease.

The rearrangement links TRBV24-1 to TRBJ2-7, with 9 nucleotides matching TRBD1. Germline CDR1 and CDR2: KGHDR and SFDVKD. The CDR3 totals 15 residues. The V and J ends lost 3 bases and 6 bases, in that order; junction bases with no gene match: 8. The CDR3 nucleotides are TGTGCCACCAGTGATGGGACAGGGAGGTTTTCCGAGCAGTACTTC. Protein: CATSDGTGRFSEQYF.

Many counts were recorded for this clonotype. The V gene is TRBV20-1, the J gene TRBJ2-7; D is perhaps TRBD1 (5 bases). The V and J ends lost 6 bases and 3 bases respectively, with 15 bases between them. The CDR3 contains 13 residues. The V gene's germline CDR1 is DFQATT and CDR2 SNEGSKA (reference sequence). The CDR3 sequence: CSASQGSGYEQYF. As DNA, the CDR3 is TGCAGTGCCTCCCAGGGTTCGGGCTACGAGCAGTACTTC.

This clonotype was counted at least ten times. This chain joins TRBV7-8 and TRBJ1-2; D perhaps matches TRBD1 (6 bases). The CDR3 is made up of 16 amino acids. Germline V gives CDR1 SGHVS, CDR2 FQNEAQ. The V end was cut by 1 base, the J end by 6 bases, with 18 bases between. The CDR3 spells CASSLELGRPGDGYTF. The CDR3 region has the DNA TGTGCCAGCAGCTTAGAATTAGGCAGGCCAGGGGATGGCTACACCTTC.